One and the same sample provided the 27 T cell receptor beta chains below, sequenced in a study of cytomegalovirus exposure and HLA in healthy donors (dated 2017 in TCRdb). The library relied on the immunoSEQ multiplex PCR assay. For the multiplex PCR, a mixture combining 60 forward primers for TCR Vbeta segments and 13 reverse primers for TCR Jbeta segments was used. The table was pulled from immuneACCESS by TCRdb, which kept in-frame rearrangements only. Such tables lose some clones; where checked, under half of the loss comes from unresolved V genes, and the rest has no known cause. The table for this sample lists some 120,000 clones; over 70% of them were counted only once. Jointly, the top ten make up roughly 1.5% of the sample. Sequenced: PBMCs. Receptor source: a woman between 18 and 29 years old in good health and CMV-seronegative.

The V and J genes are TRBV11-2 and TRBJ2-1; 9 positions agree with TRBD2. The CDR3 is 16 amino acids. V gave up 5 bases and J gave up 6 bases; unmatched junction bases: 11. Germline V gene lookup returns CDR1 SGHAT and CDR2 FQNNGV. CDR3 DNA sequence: TGTGCCAGCAGCCCCCGGGGTAGCGGGAGAAGCAATGAGCAGTTCTTC. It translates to CASSPRGSGRSNEQFF.

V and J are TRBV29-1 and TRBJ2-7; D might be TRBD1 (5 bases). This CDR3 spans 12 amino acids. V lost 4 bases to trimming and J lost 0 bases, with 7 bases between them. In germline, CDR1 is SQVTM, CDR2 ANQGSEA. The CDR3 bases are TGCAGCGTTGCGACAGTCTCCTACGAGCAGTACTTC. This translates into CSVATVSYEQYF.

CDR3 coding DNA: TGTGCCTGGTGTATGACAAAAGGCACTGAAGCTTTCTTT. It codes for CAWCMTKGTEAFF. The rearrangement links TRBV30 to TRBJ1-1; D is ambiguous. The CDR3 loop spans 13 amino acids. Per germline, CDR1 GTSNPN and CDR2 SVGIG (reference sequence). Between the trimmed V and J ends, which lost 5 bases and 4 bases, there was a span of 14 bases.

This CDR3 is CASSFLQGPGELFF. The CDR3, as DNA: TGTGCCAGCAGCTTCCTACAGGGTCCCGGGGAGCTGTTTTTT. The V call is TRBV7-3, the J call TRBJ2-2; D is possibly TRBD1 (6 bases). Trimming removed 3 bases at V and 6 bases at J, with 11 bases between. In germline, CDR1 is SGHTA, CDR2 FQGTGA. This CDR3 region has 14 residues.

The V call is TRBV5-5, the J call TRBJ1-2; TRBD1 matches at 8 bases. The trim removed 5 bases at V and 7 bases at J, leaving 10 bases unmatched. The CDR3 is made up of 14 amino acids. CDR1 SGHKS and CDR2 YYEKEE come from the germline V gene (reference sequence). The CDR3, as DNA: TGTGCCAGCAGAGCAGGGGGCGCCCTGATTGGCTACACCTTC. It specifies CASRAGGALIGYTF.

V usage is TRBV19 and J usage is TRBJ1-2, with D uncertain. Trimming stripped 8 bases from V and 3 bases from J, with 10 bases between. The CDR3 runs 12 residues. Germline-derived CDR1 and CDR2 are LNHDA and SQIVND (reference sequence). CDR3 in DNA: TGTGCCAGTGCCTCGACACACTATGGCTACACCTTC. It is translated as CASASTHYGYTF.

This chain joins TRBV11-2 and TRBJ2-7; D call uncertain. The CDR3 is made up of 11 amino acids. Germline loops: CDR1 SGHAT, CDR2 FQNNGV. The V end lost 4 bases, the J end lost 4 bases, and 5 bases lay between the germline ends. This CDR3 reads CASSSGYEQYF. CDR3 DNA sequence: TGTGCCAGCAGCTCCGGTTACGAGCAGTACTTC.

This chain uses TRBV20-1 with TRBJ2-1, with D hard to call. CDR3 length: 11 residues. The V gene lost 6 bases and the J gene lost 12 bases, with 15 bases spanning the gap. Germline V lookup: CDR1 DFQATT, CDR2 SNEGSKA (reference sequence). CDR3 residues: CSAPLKIGQFF. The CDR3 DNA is TGCAGTGCCCCCCTAAAGATCGGGCAGTTCTTC.

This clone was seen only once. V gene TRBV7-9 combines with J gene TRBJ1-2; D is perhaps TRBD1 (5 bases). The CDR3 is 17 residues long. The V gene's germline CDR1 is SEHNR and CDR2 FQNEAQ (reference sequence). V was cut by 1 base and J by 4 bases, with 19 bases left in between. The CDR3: CASSLDGNLREAYGYTF. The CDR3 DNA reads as TGTGCCAGCAGCTTAGACGGCAACCTCAGGGAAGCCTATGGCTACACCTTC.

The DNA of the CDR3 is TGTGCCAGCGGGGAACGGTGGAGCTCTGGAAACACCATATATTTT. This encodes CASGERWSSGNTIYF. The chain uses TRBV19 and TRBJ1-3; no reliable D call. The CDR3 is made up of 15 amino acids. Germline loops: CDR1 LNHDA, CDR2 SQIVND (reference sequence). V was trimmed by 9 bases and J by 0 bases, leaving 15 bases between them. Combining the CDR3 with reference TRBV19 and TRBJ1-3 gives the whole variable domain DGGITQSPKYLFRKEGQNVTLSCEQNLNHDAMYWYRQDPGQGLRLIYYSQIVNDFQKGDIAEGYSVSREKKESFPLTVTSAQKNPTAFYLCASGERWSSGNTIYFGEGSWLTVV.

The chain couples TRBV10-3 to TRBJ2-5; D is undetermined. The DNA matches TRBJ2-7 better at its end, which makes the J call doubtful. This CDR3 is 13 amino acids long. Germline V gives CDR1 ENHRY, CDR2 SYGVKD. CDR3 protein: CAIAAETSYEQYF. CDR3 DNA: TGTGCCATCGCGGCCGAAACCTCCTACGAGCAGTACTTC.

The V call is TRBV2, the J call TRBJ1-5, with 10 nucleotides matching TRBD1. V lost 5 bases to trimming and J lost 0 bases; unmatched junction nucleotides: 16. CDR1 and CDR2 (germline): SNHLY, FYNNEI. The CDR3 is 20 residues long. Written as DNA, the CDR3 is TGTGCCAGCAGTACTCCTCCCGGGACAGGGGCCTTCTATAGCAATCAGCCCCAGCATTTT. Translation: CASSTPPGTGAFYSNQPQHF.

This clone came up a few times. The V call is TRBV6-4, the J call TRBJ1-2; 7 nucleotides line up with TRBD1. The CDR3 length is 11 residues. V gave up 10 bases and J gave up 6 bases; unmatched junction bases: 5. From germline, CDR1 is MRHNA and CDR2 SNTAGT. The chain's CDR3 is CATRQGDGYTF. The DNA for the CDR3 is TGTGCCACCCGGCAGGGGGATGGCTACACCTTC.

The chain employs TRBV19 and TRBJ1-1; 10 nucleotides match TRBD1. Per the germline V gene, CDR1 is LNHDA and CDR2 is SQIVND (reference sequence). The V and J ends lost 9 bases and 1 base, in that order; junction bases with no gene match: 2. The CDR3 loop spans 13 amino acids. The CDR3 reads CASRDRGNTEAFF. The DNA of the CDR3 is TGTGCCAGCCGGGACAGGGGGAACACTGAAGCTTTCTTT.

CDR3 amino acids: CASSLAAGTGNYGYTF. For the CDR3, the DNA is TGTGCCAGCAGCTTAGCGGCCGGGACAGGGAACTATGGCTACACCTTC. The chain is built from TRBV13 and TRBJ1-2, with 9 bases identical to TRBD1. The length of the CDR3 is 16 residues. After removal of 1 base from V and 2 bases from J, the junction contained 5 bases not matched to a gene. Germline V CDR1 and CDR2: PRHDT, FYEKMQ (reference sequence).

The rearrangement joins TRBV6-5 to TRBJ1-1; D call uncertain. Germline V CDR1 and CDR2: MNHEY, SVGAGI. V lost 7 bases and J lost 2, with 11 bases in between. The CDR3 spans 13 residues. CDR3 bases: TGTGCCAGCACCCTGACGGGAAACACTGAAGCTTTCTTT. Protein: CASTLTGNTEAFF.

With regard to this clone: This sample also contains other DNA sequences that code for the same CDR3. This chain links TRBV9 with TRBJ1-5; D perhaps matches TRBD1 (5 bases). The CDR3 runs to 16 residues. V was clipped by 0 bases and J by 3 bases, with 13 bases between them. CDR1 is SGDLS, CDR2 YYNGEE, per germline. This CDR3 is CASSVGGRGDNQPQHF. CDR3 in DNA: TGTGCCAGCAGCGTAGGGGGCAGAGGAGACAATCAGCCCCAGCATTTT.

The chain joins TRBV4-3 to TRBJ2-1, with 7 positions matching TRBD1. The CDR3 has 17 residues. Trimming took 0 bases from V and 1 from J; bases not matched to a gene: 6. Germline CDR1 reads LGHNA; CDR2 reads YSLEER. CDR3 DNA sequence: TGCGCCAGCAGCCAAGATAGGGCAGGGGGTTCCTACAATGAGCAGTTCTTC. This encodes CASSQDRAGGSYNEQFF.

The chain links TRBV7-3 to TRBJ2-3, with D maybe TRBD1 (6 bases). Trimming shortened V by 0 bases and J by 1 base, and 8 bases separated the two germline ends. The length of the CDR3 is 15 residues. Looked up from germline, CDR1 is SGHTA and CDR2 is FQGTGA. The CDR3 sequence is CASSLTGAGTDTQYF. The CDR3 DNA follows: TGTGCCAGCAGCTTAACGGGGGCTGGCACAGATACGCAGTATTTT.

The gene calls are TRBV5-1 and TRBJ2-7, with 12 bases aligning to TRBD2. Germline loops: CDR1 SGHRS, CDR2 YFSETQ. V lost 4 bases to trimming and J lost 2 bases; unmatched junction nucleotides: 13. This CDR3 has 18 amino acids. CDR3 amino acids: CASSPGTSGPAATYEQYF. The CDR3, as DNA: TGCGCCAGCAGCCCCGGGACTAGCGGGCCGGCGGCTACCTACGAGCAGTACTTC.

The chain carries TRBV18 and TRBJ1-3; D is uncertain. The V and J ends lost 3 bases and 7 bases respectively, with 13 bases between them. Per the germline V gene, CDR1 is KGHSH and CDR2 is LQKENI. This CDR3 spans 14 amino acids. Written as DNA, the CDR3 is TGTGCCAGCTCACCTGACGCGGGTGTTAACACCATATATTTT. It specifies CASSPDAGVNTIYF.

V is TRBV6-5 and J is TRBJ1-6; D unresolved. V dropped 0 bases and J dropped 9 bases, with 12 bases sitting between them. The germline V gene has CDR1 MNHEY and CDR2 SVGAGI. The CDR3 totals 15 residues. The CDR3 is CASSYSPGGPSPLHF. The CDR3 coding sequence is TGTGCCAGCAGTTACTCTCCGGGAGGCCCTTCACCCCTCCACTTT.

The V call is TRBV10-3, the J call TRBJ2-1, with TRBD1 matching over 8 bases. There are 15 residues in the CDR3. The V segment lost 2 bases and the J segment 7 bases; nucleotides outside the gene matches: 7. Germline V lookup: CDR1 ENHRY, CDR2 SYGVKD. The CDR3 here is CAISEPTGAVNEQFF. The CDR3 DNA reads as TGTGCCATCAGTGAGCCGACAGGGGCCGTAAATGAGCAGTTCTTC.

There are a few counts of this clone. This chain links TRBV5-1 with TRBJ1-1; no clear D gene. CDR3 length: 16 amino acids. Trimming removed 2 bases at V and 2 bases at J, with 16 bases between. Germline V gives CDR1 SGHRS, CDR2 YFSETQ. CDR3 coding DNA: TGCGCCAGCAGCTTAGTAGGTGGAGGCTCTAACACTGAAGCTTTCTTT. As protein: CASSLVGGGSNTEAFF.

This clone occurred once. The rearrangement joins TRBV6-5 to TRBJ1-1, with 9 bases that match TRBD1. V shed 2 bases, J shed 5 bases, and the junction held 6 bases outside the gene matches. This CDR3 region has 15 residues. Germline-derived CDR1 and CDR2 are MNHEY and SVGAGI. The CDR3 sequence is CASSYGQGFRTEAFF. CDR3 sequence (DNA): TGTGCCAGCAGTTACGGACAGGGGTTCCGAACTGAAGCTTTCTTT.

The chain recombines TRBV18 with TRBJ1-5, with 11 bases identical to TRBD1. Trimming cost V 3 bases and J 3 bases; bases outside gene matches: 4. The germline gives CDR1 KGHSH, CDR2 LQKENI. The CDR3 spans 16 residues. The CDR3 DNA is TGTGCCAGCTCACCCGGGACAGGGGGTTCCAATCAGCCCCAGCATTTT. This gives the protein CASSPGTGGSNQPQHF.

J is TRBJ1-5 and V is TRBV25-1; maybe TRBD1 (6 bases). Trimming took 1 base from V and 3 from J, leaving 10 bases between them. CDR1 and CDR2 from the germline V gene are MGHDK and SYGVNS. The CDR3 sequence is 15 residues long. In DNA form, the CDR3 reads TGTGCCAGCAGTGAATCTACAGGGCCCAATCAGCCCCAGCATTTT. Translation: CASSESTGPNQPQHF.